This T cell receptor beta chain was found in a study of cytomegalovirus exposure and HLA in healthy donors. The PCR used 60 Vbeta and 13 Jbeta primers. Using immunoSEQ multiplex PCR, the repertoire was profiled, and TCRdb retains in-frame clones only, with some absent. Of 220,000 or so clones in the sample, 65% to 85% were seen once. The V segment lost 3 bases and the J segment 7 bases; nucleotides outside the gene matches: 5. Germline CDR1 reads MGHDK; CDR2 reads SYGVNS. There are 14 residues in the CDR3. The rearrangement uses TRBV25-1 and TRBJ2-1; 8 bases fit TRBD1. The specimen sequenced was PBMCs. This TCR was sampled from a man aged 50-60 years in good health and CMV-seronegative. This chain's CDR3 is CASSDRGLLNEQFF. The CDR3 nucleotides read TGTGCCAGCAGTGACAGGGGGCTTCTGAATGAGCAGTTCTTC.